The following is a TCR beta chain sequence with its context. Antigen specificity is unknown. The V and J ends lost 0 bases and 1 base respectively, with 4 bases between them. This CDR3 comprises 14 residues. CDR1 and CDR2 from the germline V gene are SGHTA and FQGNSA. This entry comes from a study of OX40 agonist ivuxolimab in advanced cancers. About the study: Partial responses occurred in three patients (one hepatocellular carcinoma, two cutaneous melanoma).

Sequencing was performed with immunoSEQ multiplex PCR; in TCRdb, only in-frame clones are kept and a portion is missing. The data contain around 100,000 clones, about 91% of them seen just once; the ten biggest clones take up approximately 2.5%. Study observations and caveats: Some of the nonresponding patients also showed low levels of normalized T-cell clonal expansion. At 0.1 to 3.0 mg/kg, clonal expansion of CD4+ and CD8+ blood T cells had occurred by week 6.

The receptor's source is an adult with an advanced solid tumor such as melanoma, head and neck, liver or kidney cancer. The sample consisted of CD4+ or CD8+ T cells sorted from blood, taken in a trial of the OX40 agonist ivuxolimab. The chain carries TRBV7-2 and TRBJ1-5; D uncertain. The CDR3 nucleotides are TGTGCCAGCAGCTTAGCGGGGAGCAATCAGCCCCAGCATTTT. Its translation is CASSLAGSNQPQHF.